The subject of this entry is one T cell receptor (beta chain). Its antigen remains unknown. This entry comes from a study of T cell responses to AZD1222 COVID-19 vaccine. Study-level results: Only six people who got AZD1222 tested seropositive at baseline.

Produced via immunoSEQ multiplex PCR; TCRdb's table is partial and in-frame only. The sample shows more than 75,000 clones, about 91% of them seen only once. The CDR3 loop spans 15 amino acids. The V gene's germline CDR1 is MDHEN and CDR2 SYDVKM. V was shortened by 6 bases and J by 10 bases, with 19 bases between the two germline ends. The chain uses TRBV28 and TRBJ1-6; D is ambiguous. The sequences come from peripheral blood, collected on day 0 of AZD1222 vaccination. This TCR derives from an adult in good health. The CDR3 here is CASSPSSGPGSPLHF. Written as DNA, the CDR3 is TGTGCCAGCAGCCCTTCTAGTGGGCCAGGCTCACCCCTCCACTTT.